These T cell receptor beta chains were read from a single sample in a study of T-cell reconstitution after alpha-beta-depleted transplantation in children. TCRdb itself ran the PCR reads through MiXCR, one entry per CDR3 protein. The data hold 900,000 or so distinct CDR3 sequences, with roughly 15% observed a single time. Sequenced here: PBMCs, mostly from graft donor cells, sampled 360 days after TCRalphabeta/CD19-depleted stem cell transplant. The receptors were sampled from a male patient younger than 18 who had a stem cell transplant for acute lymphoblastic leukemia, so the T cells may come from the graft donor. Each CDR3 is given with its conserved first and last residue.

v_gene	j_gene	CDR3aa
TRBV29-1	TRBJ2-7	CSVESGGEQYF
TRBV24-1	TRBJ2-1	CATSPMREGAWNDEQFF
TRBV7-9	TRBJ2-2	CASSFMSGELFF
TRBV5-1	TRBJ2-1	CASSLAGQGRGMNEQFF
TRBV13	TRBJ2-1	CASSLFGRRENEQFF
TRBV9	TRBJ2-1	CASSVTTSGYNEQFF
TRBV5-1	TRBJ2-2	CASSVGQRNTGELFF
TRBV5-1	TRBJ1-2	CASSFDPGQGWSYGYTF
TRBV5-1	TRBJ2-7	CASSLGGGIPYEQYF
TRBV5-1	TRBJ2-3	CASRGLGVDTQYF
TRBV29-1	TRBJ2-1	CSVERTSGPSYNEQFF
TRBV4-1	TRBJ2-2	CASSQVRAVTGELFF
TRBV4-1	TRBJ2-7	CASSRGTSGINEQYF
TRBV10-3	TRBJ1-2	CAISEWRGSSSNYGYTF
TRBV3-1	TRBJ2-1	CASSQGRSSGNLYNEQFF
TRBV27	TRBJ2-7	CASSIGSFYEQYF
TRBV10-1	TRBJ2-1	CASSATTGAPYNEQFF
TRBV12-3/TRBV12-4	TRBJ2-2	CASSSPFTSGSSTGELFF
TRBV7-6	TRBJ2-3	CASGTEPTDTQYF
TRBV29-1	TRBJ2-7	CSVVSTEGPYEQYF
TRBV5-1	TRBJ2-2	CASSLVAGGPTGELFF
TRBV25-1	TRBJ1-4	CASSYHRGRGEKLFF
TRBV14	TRBJ2-7	CASSRVPGTRSSYEQYF
TRBV5-1	TRBJ2-7	CASSFDSIYEQYF
TRBV5-1	TRBJ2-2	CASSRTGGYTGELFF
TRBV6-5	TRBJ2-7	CASTSGTAYEQYF
TRBV18	TRBJ2-4	CASSPGWMEYF
TRBV29-1	TRBJ1-5	CSVAGGRGQPQHF